These 22 T cell receptor beta chains share one sample of origin, sequenced in a study of regulatory T cells in long-lasting Graves disease. Libraries of TCR beta came from iRepertoire HTBI primers plus Arm-PCR of CDR3 regions. One entry per CDR3 protein, called by TCRdb with MiXCR from the multiplex PCR reads. This repertoire shows roughly 510,000 distinct CDR3 sequences, 16% found once; its top ten account for around 11%. Time point specified: newly diagnosed GD, antithyroid drugs for less than 3 months. Researchers made the TCR library from RNA that was extracted from PBMCs. These data were likewise used in another study, on T cells in Graves' hyperthyroidism and ophthalmopathy.

Sequences were derived from peripheral blood mononuclear cells (PBMCs), sampled at new diagnosis, from a patient treated with antithyroid drugs. These receptors all come from a man between 18 and 29 years old with Graves disease.

This clonotype was recorded at least ten times. This chain joins TRBV28 and TRBJ2-7; D is unresolved. CDR3 length: 13 residues. Germline V lookup: CDR1 MDHEN, CDR2 SYDVKM. V was cut by 4 bases and J by 8 bases, with 15 bases left in between. CDR3 region: CASSSPTVLKQYF. CDR3 nucleotides: TGTGCCAGCAGTTCCCCCACCGTCCTAAAGCAGTACTTC.

Ten or more counts support this clonotype. This rearrangement joins TRBV2 to TRBJ2-7; the match to TRBD1 covers 8 bases. CDR3 length: 14 residues. Unmatched junction bases numbered 6, after V lost 6 bases and J lost 2 bases. The germline gives CDR1 SNHLY, CDR2 FYNNEI. CDR3 in DNA: TGTGCCAGCAGGGCCGGGACAGGTACCTACGAGCAGTACTTC. It yields the protein CASRAGTGTYEQYF.

The genes are TRBV29-1 and TRBJ2-4; D not certain. Trimming left V 0 bases short and J 2 bases short, with 8 bases between. Germline lookup yields CDR1 SQVTM and CDR2 ANQGSEA. The CDR3 is 14 residues long. CDR3 in amino acids: CSVEDPASKNIQYF. For the CDR3, the DNA is TGCAGCGTTGAAGATCCAGCGTCCAAAAACATTCAGTACTTC.

This clonotype was picked up a small number of times. This chain connects TRBV15 to TRBJ1-3, with 8 bases matching TRBD1. Germline V gene data show CDR1 as LNHNV and CDR2 as YYDKDF (reference sequence). The CDR3 extends over 15 amino acids. V trimming: 3 bases; J trimming: 2 bases; junction bases outside the gene matches: 3. In nucleotides, the CDR3 is TGTGCCACCAGCAGCGACAGGGGTACTGGAAACACCATATATTTT. Translating it yields CATSSDRGTGNTIYF.

At least ten counts were recorded for this clonotype. The chain uses TRBV30 and TRBJ1-4, with unresolved D. Trimming took 1 base from V and 8 from J, leaving 11 bases between them. Germline lookup yields CDR1 GTSNPN and CDR2 SVGIG (reference sequence). The CDR3 totals 13 residues. For the CDR3, the DNA is TGTGCCTGGAGTGCGGAAATTAAGGAAAAACTGTTTTTT. Protein sequence: CAWSAEIKEKLFF.

This rearrangement joins TRBV27 to TRBJ1-5, with 9 bases that match TRBD1. Unmatched junction bases numbered 11, after V lost 3 bases and J lost 5 bases. The CDR3 is made up of 17 amino acids. The germline V gene encodes CDR1 MNHEY and CDR2 SMNVEV (reference sequence). CDR3 residues: CASSFRKTQGADQPQHF. As DNA, the CDR3 is TGTGCCAGCAGTTTCCGGAAGACACAGGGGGCTGATCAGCCCCAGCATTTT.

The genes are TRBV24-1 and TRBJ1-2, with D perhaps TRBD1 (5 bases). CDR1 is KGHDR, CDR2 SFDVKD, per germline. Between the trimmed V and J ends, which lost 5 bases and 0 bases, there was a span of 6 bases. The CDR3 is 13 amino acids. CDR3 DNA sequence: TGTGCCACCAGTGCAGGGTCTAACTATGGCTACACCTTC. It translates to CATSAGSNYGYTF.

At least ten counts were recorded for this clonotype. This rearrangement joins TRBV28 to TRBJ1-6, with D hard to call. Trimming removed 6 bases at V and 0 bases at J, with 9 bases between. Germline-derived CDR1 and CDR2 are MDHEN and SYDVKM. The CDR3 is 15 amino acids. This CDR3 reads CASSLGGSYNSPLHF. CDR3 nucleotide sequence: TGTGCCAGCAGCCTAGGTGGCTCCTATAATTCACCCCTCCACTTT.

This clonotype has more than one count but fewer than ten. It may be a read error: a sequence one base away is much more abundant. The chain uses TRBV19 and TRBJ2-7; a possible D gene is TRBD1 (6 bases). The CDR3 spans 13 residues. Per germline, CDR1 LNHDA and CDR2 SQIVND (reference sequence). The CDR3 loop reads CTSMDSNLYEQYF. In DNA form, the CDR3 reads TGTACCAGTATGGACAGCAACCTCTACGAGCAGTACTTC.

There are a few counts of this clonotype. V and J are TRBV5-1 and TRBJ2-2, with 9 bases matching TRBD2. V lost 3 bases, J lost 0 bases, and 12 bases stayed unmatched. Germline CDR1 SGHRS, CDR2 YFSETQ. This CDR3 has 19 amino acids. CDR3 region: CASSSPPPAGGANTGELFF. In nucleotides, the CDR3 is TGCGCCAGCAGCTCGCCCCCCCCAGCGGGAGGCGCGAACACCGGGGAGCTGTTTTTT.

Many counts were recorded for this clonotype. The chain combines TRBV12-3 or TRBV12-4 with TRBJ2-7, with unresolved D. V was trimmed by 3 bases and J by 4 bases, leaving 10 bases between them. The CDR3 consists of 13 residues. Here the CDR3 DNA reads TGTGCCAGCAGTTTGCGTCAGCTTTACGAGCAGTACTTC. Encoded protein: CASSLRQLYEQYF.

This clonotype was observed at least ten times. The chain links TRBV7-8 to TRBJ2-5; 10 nucleotides line up with TRBD1. With 5 bases clipped from V and 10 bases from J, the junction kept 7 bases outside the gene matches. The CDR3 runs 13 residues. The germline CDR1 and CDR2 sequences are SGHVS and FQNEAQ. Here the CDR3 reads CASSALGTGVQYF. Written as DNA, the CDR3 is TGTGCCAGCAGCGCGCTGGGGACAGGGGTCCAGTACTTC.

This clonotype was seen repeatedly, ten times or more. The chain uses TRBV7-9 and TRBJ2-1, with no clear D. Trimming took off 3 bases at V and 2 bases at J, with 11 bases between the two ends. Germline V gives CDR1 SEHNR, CDR2 FQNEAQ (reference sequence). CDR3 length: 15 residues. In DNA form, the CDR3 reads TGTGCCAGCAGCTTCCGAGGACCACCCTACAATGAGCAGTTCTTC. As protein: CASSFRGPPYNEQFF. Drawing the rest from reference TRBV7-9 and TRBJ2-1, the complete variable domain is DTGVSQNPRHKITKRGQNVTFRCDPISEHNRLYWYRQTLGQGPEFLTYFQNEAQLEKSRLLSDRFSAERPKGSFSTLEIQRTEQGDSAMYLCASSFRGPPYNEQFFGPGTRLTVL.

The chain is built from TRBV27 and TRBJ2-2; unclear D gene. The V end lost 2 bases, the J end lost 2 bases, and 6 bases lay between the germline ends. The CDR3 loop spans 14 amino acids. The V gene's germline CDR1 is MNHEY and CDR2 SMNVEV (reference sequence). The CDR3 sequence is CASSLNTNTGELFF. CDR3 sequence (DNA): TGTGCCAGCAGTTTAAACACAAACACCGGGGAGCTGTTTTTT.

This clonotype was seen repeatedly, ten times or more. This chain connects TRBV2 to TRBJ2-1; D perhaps matches TRBD2 (5 bases). With 0 bases removed from V and 0 bases from J, the gap between germline ends came to 6 bases. The CDR3 loop spans 15 amino acids. Germline CDR1 is SNHLY and CDR2 is FYNNEI. CDR3 residues: CASSEAGSSYNEQFF. In DNA, the CDR3 is TGTGCCAGCAGTGAAGCAGGGAGCTCCTACAATGAGCAGTTCTTC.

This sequence joins TRBV6-1 and TRBJ1-2, with D possibly matching TRBD1 (5 bases). V was shortened by 0 bases and J by 3 bases, with 14 bases between the two germline ends. The CDR3 sequence is 16 residues long. The V gene's germline CDR1 is MNHNS and CDR2 SASEGT. DNA for the CDR3: TGTGCCAGCAGTGAAGCGACAGCCGGCTTCCACTATGGCTACACCTTC. The encoded protein is CASSEATAGFHYGYTF.

The rearrangement joins TRBV30 to TRBJ1-2; D unresolved. The CDR3 sequence is 13 residues long. V lost 2 bases, J lost 4 bases, and 11 bases lay in between. Per the germline V gene, CDR1 is GTSNPN and CDR2 is SVGIG (reference sequence). The CDR3 spells CAWSFWRPYGYTF. CDR3 DNA: TGTGCCTGGAGTTTCTGGCGGCCCTATGGCTACACCTTC.

In its sample, this clonotype was seen many times. The genes are TRBV12-3 or TRBV12-4 and TRBJ1-5; the D is unclear. V gave up 2 bases and J gave up 1 base, with 12 bases separating them. This CDR3 has 16 residues. CDR3 nucleotides: TGTGCCAGCAGTTTATCCTCCGTAGGGAGCAATCAGCCCCAGCATTTT. Protein sequence: CASSLSSVGSNQPQHF.

This clonotype has ten or more counts. This rearrangement joins TRBV24-1 to TRBJ2-3; TRBD1 is a possible D gene (5 bases). The CDR3 has 13 amino acids. CDR1 and CDR2 from the germline V gene are KGHDR and SFDVKD. Between the trimmed V and J ends, which lost 5 bases and 2 bases, there was a span of 7 bases. CDR3 protein: CATSVGDTDTQYF. DNA for the CDR3: TGTGCCACCAGTGTAGGGGACACAGATACGCAGTATTTT.

Remarks on this clonotype: A much more abundant neighbour one base away suggests this may be a read error. CDR3 nucleotides: TGTGCCAGCAGTTTTGGGGGGGGAGTGCCCTACAATGAGCAGTTCTTC. Residues: CASSFGGGVPYNEQFF. The V call is TRBV12-3 or TRBV12-4, the J call TRBJ2-1; TRBD2 agrees at 7 bases. Unmatched junction bases numbered 7, after V lost 3 bases and J lost 2 bases. The CDR3 has 16 residues.

This clonotype has a count of ten or more. The V call is TRBV2, the J call TRBJ2-1; tentative D call: TRBD2 (6 bases). Trimming left V 6 bases short and J 8 bases short, with 20 bases between. Germline V CDR1 and CDR2: SNHLY, FYNNEI. The CDR3 runs to 15 residues. The CDR3 protein is CASSPPSGVDDEQFF. DNA of the CDR3: TGTGCCAGCAGCCCCCCGTCGGGAGTCGACGATGAGCAGTTCTTC.

This clonotype showed up many times. V and J are TRBV2 and TRBJ2-3; D gene uncertain. CDR1 is SNHLY, CDR2 FYNNEI, per germline. The CDR3 is 14 residues long. Trimming left V 9 bases short and J 0 bases short, with 13 bases between. CDR3 region: CASSTDTSTDTQYF. The CDR3 DNA reads TGTGCCAGTTCTACAGATACTAGCACAGATACGCAGTATTTT.